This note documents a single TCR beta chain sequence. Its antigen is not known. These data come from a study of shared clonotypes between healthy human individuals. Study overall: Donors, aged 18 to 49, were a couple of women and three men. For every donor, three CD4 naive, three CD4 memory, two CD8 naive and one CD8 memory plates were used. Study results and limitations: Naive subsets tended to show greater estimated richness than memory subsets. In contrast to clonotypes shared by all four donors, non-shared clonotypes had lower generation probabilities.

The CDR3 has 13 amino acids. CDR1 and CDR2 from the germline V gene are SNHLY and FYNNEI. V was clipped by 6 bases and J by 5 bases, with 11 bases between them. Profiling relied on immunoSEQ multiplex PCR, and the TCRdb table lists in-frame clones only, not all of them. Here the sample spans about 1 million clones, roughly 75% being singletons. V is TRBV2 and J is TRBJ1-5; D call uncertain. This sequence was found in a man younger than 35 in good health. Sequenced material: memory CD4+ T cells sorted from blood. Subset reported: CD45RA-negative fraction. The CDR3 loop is CASSPDRDQPQHF. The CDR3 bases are TGTGCCAGCAGCCCGGACCGGGATCAGCCCCAGCATTTT. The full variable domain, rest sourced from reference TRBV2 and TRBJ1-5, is EPEVTQTPSHQVTQMGQEVILRCVPISNHLYFYWYRQILGQKVEFLVSFYNNEISEKSEIFDDQFSVERPDGSNFTLKIRSTKLEDSAMYFCASSPDRDQPQHFGDGTRLSIL.